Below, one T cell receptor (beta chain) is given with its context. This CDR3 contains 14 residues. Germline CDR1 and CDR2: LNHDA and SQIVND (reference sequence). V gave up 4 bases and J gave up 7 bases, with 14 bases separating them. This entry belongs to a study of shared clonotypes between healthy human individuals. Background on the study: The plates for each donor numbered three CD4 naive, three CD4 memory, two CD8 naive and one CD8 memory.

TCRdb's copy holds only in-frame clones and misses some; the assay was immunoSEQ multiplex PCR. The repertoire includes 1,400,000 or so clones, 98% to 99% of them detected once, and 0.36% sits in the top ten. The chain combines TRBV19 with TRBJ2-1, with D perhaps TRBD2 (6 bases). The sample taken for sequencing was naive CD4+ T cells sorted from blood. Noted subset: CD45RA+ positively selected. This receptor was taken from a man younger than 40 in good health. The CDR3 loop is CASSTPGLPNEQFF. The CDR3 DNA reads TGTGCCAGTAGTACCCCAGGACTACCTAATGAGCAGTTCTTC.